This record covers a single T cell receptor beta chain. What it binds is not known. Germline V lookup: CDR1 SGHNT, CDR2 YYREEE (reference sequence). After removal of 4 bases from V and 8 bases from J, the junction contained 10 bases not matched to a gene. The CDR3 has 15 residues. This entry is derived from a study of siplizumab effects on memory and regulatory T cells. Some clones are missing from TCRdb's copy, which holds only in-frame ones; the method was immunoSEQ multiplex PCR. The sample contains some 120,000 clones, 90% to 95% of which appear only once. The study, taken as a whole, reports: Mappable alloreactive CD4+ clones came from Treg cells more than 60% of the time on average with siplizumab, against under 30% in controls. Siplizumab led to significantly less abundant alloreactive sequences that could be traced back to unstimulated CD4+ memory cells.

V gene TRBV5-4 combines with J gene TRBJ2-1; 9 bases are shared with TRBD2. What was sequenced was non-Treg CD4+ T cells sorted from blood. The receptor comes from a human donor in good health. DNA of the CDR3: TGTGCCAGCAGCCACATTAGCGGGAGTCGGGATGAGCAGTTCTTC. Translated: CASSHISGSRDEQFF.